This T cell receptor (beta chain) was sequenced during a study of cytomegalovirus exposure and HLA in healthy donors. Study-level findings and limits: Certain sequence variants were highly shared and formed a cluster, and this cluster was likely a sequencing artifact. Most TCR beta V segments were productive about 90% or about 30% of the time in an earlier analysis.

It was with 60 Vbeta and 13 Jbeta primers that the PCR ran. In the original processing: Approximately 12 million of the roughly 80 million unique TCR beta chains counted in a later analysis were shared. Clones were read by immunoSEQ multiplex PCR, and TCRdb kept only the in-frame ones, dropping some. That table gives V, J and clone size, and the DNA gave D and trimming. The sample totals tens of thousands of clones. In the case of this clone: The antigen remains undetermined. The same CDR3 also results from other DNA sequences found in this sample.

At collection, donors were nominally healthy, but unrecorded immune exposures were probable. Germline loops: CDR1 SGHRS, CDR2 YFSETQ. V was pared by 4 bases and J by 7 bases, with 5 bases of the junction left unmatched. The length of the CDR3 is 14 residues. This sequence was found in a boy between 5 and 17 years old in good health and CMV-seronegative. The sequencing input was PBMCs. The chain is built from TRBV5-1 and TRBJ1-2; 12 bases line up with TRBD1. The CDR3 DNA reads TGCGCCAGCAGCCCGGGACAGGGGGCCGGTGGCTACACCTTC. Translation: CASSPGQGAGGYTF.